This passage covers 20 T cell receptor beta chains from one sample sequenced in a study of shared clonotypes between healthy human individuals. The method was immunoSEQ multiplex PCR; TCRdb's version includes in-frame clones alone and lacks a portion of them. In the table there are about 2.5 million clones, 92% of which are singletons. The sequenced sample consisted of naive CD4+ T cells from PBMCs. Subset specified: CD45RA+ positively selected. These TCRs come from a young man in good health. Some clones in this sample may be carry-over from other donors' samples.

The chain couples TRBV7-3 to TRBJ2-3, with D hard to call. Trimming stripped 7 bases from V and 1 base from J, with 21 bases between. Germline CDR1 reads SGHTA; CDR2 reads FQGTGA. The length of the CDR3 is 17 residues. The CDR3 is CASTLTPTRAGTDTQYF. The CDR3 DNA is TGTGCCAGCACCCTAACCCCCACCCGGGCCGGCACAGATACGCAGTATTTT.

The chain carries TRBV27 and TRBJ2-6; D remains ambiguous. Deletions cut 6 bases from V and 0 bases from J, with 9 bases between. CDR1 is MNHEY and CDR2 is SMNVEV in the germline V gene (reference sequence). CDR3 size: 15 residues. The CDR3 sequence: CASRNLGSGANVLTF. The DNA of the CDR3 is TGTGCCAGCAGAAATTTGGGCTCTGGGGCCAACGTCCTGACTTTC.

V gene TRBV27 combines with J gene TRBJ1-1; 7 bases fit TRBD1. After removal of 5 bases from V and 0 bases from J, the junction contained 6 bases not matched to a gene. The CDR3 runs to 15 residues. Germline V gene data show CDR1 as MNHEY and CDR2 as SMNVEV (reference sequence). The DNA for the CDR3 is TGTGCCAGCAGTCCCCGGACAGGTATGAACACTGAAGCTTTCTTT. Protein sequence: CASSPRTGMNTEAFF.

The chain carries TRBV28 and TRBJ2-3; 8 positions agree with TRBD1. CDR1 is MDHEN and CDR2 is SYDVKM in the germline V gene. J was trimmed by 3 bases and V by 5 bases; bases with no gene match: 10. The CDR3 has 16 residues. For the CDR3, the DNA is TGTGCCAGCAGTCCCGGACAGGGTTTAGGAACAGATACGCAGTATTTT. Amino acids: CASSPGQGLGTDTQYF.

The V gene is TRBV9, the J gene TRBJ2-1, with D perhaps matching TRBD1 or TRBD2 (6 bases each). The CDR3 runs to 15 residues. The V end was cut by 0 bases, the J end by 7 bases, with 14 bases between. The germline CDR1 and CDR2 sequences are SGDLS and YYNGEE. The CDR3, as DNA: TGTGCCAGCAGCGTAGTTGGCGGAGGGGGGAATGAGCAGTTCTTC. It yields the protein CASSVVGGGGNEQFF.

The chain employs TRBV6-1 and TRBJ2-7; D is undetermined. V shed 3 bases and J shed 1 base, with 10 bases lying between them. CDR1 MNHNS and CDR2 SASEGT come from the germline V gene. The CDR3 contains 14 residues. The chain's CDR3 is CASSDWQESYEQYF. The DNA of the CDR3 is TGTGCCAGCAGTGATTGGCAGGAATCCTACGAGCAGTACTTC.

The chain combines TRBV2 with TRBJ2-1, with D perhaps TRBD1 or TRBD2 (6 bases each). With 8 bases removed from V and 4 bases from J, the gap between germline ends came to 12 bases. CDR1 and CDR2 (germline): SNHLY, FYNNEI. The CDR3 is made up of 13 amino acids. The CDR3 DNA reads TGTGCCAGCGGGGGGACACTTTACAATGAGCAGTTCTTC. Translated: CASGGTLYNEQFF.

The CDR3 DNA reads as TGTGCCAGTAGTTCACAGGGGTTGAATGGCTACACCTTC. Its translation is CASSSQGLNGYTF. V is TRBV19 and J is TRBJ1-2; 7 bases agree with TRBD1. The V and J ends lost 5 bases and 6 bases, in that order; junction bases with no gene match: 6. The CDR3 is made up of 13 amino acids. Germline values: CDR1 LNHDA, CDR2 SQIVND (reference sequence).

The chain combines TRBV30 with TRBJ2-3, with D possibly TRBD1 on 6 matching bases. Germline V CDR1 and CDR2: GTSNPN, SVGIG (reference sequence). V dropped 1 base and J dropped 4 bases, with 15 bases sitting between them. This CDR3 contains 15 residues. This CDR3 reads CAWSGGPQDPDTQYF. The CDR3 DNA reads TGTGCCTGGAGTGGGGGGCCACAAGATCCAGATACGCAGTATTTT.

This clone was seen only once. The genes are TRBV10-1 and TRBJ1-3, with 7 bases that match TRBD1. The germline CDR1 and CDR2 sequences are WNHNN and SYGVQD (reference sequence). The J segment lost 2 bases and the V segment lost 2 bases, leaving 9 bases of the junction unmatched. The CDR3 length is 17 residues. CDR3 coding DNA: TGCGCCAGCAGTGAGCCGGACAGGTCGGGACCTGGAAACACCATATATTTT. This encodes CASSEPDRSGPGNTIYF.

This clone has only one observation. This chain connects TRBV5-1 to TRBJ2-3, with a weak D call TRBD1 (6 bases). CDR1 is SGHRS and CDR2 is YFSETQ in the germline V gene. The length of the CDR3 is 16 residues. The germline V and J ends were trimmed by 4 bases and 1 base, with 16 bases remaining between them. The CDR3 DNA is TGCGCCAGCAGCCCGGACAGCGTCTGGGGCACAGATACGCAGTATTTT. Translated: CASSPDSVWGTDTQYF.

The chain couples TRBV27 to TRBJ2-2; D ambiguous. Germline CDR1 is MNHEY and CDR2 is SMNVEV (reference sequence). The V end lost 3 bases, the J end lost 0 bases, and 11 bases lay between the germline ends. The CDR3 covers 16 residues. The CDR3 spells CASSFPQDANTGELFF. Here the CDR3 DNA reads TGTGCCAGCAGTTTTCCCCAGGACGCGAACACCGGGGAGCTGTTTTTT.

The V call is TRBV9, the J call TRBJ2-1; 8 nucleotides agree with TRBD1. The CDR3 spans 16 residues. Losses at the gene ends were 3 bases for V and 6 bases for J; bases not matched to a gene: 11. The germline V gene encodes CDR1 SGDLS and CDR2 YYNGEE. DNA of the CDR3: TGTGCCAGCAGCGAAACAGGGGGTCCGGGAATCAATGAGCAGTTCTTC. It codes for CASSETGGPGINEQFF.

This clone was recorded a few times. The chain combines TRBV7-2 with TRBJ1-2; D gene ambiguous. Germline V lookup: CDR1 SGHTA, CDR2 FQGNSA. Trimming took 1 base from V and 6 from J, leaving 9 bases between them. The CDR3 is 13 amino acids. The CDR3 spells CASSLDHGDGYTF. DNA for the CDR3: TGTGCCAGCAGCTTAGACCACGGGGATGGCTACACCTTC.

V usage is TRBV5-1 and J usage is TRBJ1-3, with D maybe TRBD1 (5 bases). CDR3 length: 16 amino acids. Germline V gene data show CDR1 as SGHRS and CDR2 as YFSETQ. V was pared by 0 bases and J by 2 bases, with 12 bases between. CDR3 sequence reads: CASSLASGGAGNTIYF. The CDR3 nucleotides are TGCGCCAGCAGCTTGGCCAGTGGGGGAGCTGGAAACACCATATATTTT.

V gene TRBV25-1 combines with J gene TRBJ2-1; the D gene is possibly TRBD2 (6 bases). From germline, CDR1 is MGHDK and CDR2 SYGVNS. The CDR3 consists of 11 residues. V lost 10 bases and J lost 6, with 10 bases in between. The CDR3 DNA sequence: TGTGCCACCCTGGGAGGCAATGAGCAGTTCTTC. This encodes CATLGGNEQFF.

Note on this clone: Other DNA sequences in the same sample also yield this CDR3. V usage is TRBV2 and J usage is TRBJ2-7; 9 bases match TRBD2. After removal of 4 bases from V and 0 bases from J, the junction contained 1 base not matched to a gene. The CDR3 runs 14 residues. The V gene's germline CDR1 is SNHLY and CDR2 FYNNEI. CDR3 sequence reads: CASSVSGSSYEQYF. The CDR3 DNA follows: TGTGCCAGCAGTGTTAGCGGGAGCTCCTACGAGCAGTACTTC. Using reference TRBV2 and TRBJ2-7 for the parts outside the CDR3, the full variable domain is EPEVTQTPSHQVTQMGQEVILRCVPISNHLYFYWYRQILGQKVEFLVSFYNNEISEKSEIFDDQFSVERPDGSNFTLKIRSTKLEDSAMYFCASSVSGSSYEQYFGPGTRLTVT.

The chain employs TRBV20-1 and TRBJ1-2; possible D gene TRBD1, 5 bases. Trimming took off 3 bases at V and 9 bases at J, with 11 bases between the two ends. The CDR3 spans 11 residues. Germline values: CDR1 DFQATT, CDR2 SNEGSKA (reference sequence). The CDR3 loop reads CSASIKDSYTF. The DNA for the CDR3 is TGCAGTGCTAGTATTAAGGACAGCTACACCTTC.

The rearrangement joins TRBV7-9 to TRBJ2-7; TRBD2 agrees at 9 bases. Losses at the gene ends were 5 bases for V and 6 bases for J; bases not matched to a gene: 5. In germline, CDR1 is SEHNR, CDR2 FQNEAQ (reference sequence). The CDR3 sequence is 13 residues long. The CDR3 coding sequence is TGTGCCAGCAGCGTGACTAGCGGCCTCGAGCAGTACTTC. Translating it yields CASSVTSGLEQYF.

CDR3 in DNA: TGTGCCAGCAGCGCCCGGGACAGGGGTGCCTACGAGCAGTACTTC. It is translated as CASSARDRGAYEQYF. The rearrangement links TRBV11-2 to TRBJ2-7, with TRBD1 identical over 10 bases. V lost 5 bases to trimming and J lost 2 bases; unmatched junction nucleotides: 6. The CDR3 covers 15 residues. CDR1 and CDR2 from the germline V gene are SGHAT and FQNNGV.